Listed below are T cell receptor beta chains from one sample, sequenced in a study of cytomegalovirus exposure and HLA in healthy donors. The assay was immunoSEQ multiplex PCR, and TCRdb's table has in-frame clones only and misses some. This listing includes 96,000 or so clones. The sample comprised PBMCs. The receptor source for this set is a girl aged 5 to 17 in good health and CMV-seropositive. CDR3s include the opening cysteine and the closing phenylalanine or tryptophan. D genes are given only for firm matches.

J,V,length,D,CDR3,DNA
TRBJ1-3,TRBV6-5,14,TRBD1,CASSFRTGGNTIYF,TGTGCCAGCAGTTTCAGGACAGGGGGAAACACCATATATTTT
TRBJ2-7,TRBV6-5,15,-,CASSPMTSASYEQYF,TGTGCCAGCAGTCCCATGACTAGTGCGTCCTACGAGCAGTACTTC
TRBJ1-1,TRBV13,13,TRBD1,CASSRQGATEAFF,TGTGCCAGCAGCCGACAGGGGGCAACTGAAGCTTTCTTT
TRBJ1-5,TRBV25-1,12,-,CASSRGNQPQHF,TGTGCCAGCAGTCGGGGGAATCAGCCCCAGCATTTT
TRBJ2-3,TRBV18,15,TRBD2,CASSPGTSGGDTQYF,TGTGCCAGCTCACCGGGGACTAGCGGTGGGGATACGCAGTATTTT
TRBJ1-5,TRBV6-1,14,-,CASSQQGESQPQHF,TGTGCCAGCAGTCAACAGGGTGAGAGCCAGCCCCAGCATTTT
TRBJ2-1,TRBV2,8,-,CASGRQFF,TGTGCCAGCGGGAGGCAGTTCTTC
TRBJ1-1,TRBV7-3,14,-,CASSLDGSDTEAFF,TGTGCCAGCAGCTTAGATGGGAGTGACACTGAAGCTTTCTTT
TRBJ1-6,TRBV4-2,19,-,CASSQDPRRDSSYNSPLHF,TGTGCCAGCAGCCAAGACCCCAGGCGGGATAGCTCCTATAATTCACCCCTCCACTTT
TRBJ1-1,TRBV9,15,-,CASSVAGRVNTEAFF,TGTGCCAGCAGCGTAGCAGGCAGGGTGAACACTGAAGCTTTCTTT
TRBJ1-4,TRBV28,15,-,CASSLEGGRYEKLFF,TGTGCCAGCAGTTTAGAAGGGGGTCGGTACGAAAAACTGTTTTTT
TRBJ1-2,TRBV29-1,13,TRBD1,CSVGGQGTYGYTF,TGCAGCGTTGGTGGACAGGGGACCTATGGCTACACCTTC
TRBJ2-1,TRBV13,18,TRBD2,CASREGTSGGNSYNEQFF,TGTGCCAGCAGGGAGGGGACTAGCGGGGGAAACTCCTACAATGAGCAGTTCTTC
TRBJ1-4,TRBV11-2,15,-,CASSLASRVNEKLFF,TGTGCCAGCAGCTTAGCTTCCCGAGTCAATGAAAAACTGTTTTTT
TRBJ2-7,TRBV23-1,19,TRBD1,CASSHPQGTRVAISYEQYF,TGCGCCAGCAGTCATCCACAGGGGACCAGGGTCGCTATCTCCTACGAGCAGTACTTC
TRBJ2-5,TRBV5-4,14,-,CASSSSRVEETQYF,TGTGCCAGCAGCAGCAGCAGGGTGGAGGAGACCCAGTACTTC
TRBJ1-2,TRBV7-9,15,TRBD1,CASSQTVGQEWGYTF,TGTGCCAGCAGCCAAACAGTAGGACAGGAGTGGGGCTACACCTTC
TRBJ2-2,TRBV4-3,14,-,CASSQEVEGGELFF,TGCGCCAGCAGCCAAGAGGTAGAGGGCGGGGAGCTGTTTTTT
TRBJ2-5,TRBV5-1,14,TRBD2,CASSSLAGEETQYF,TGCGCCAGCAGCTCCTTAGCGGGGGAAGAGACCCAGTACTTC
TRBJ1-6,TRBV12-5,14,-,CASGLSPRNSPLHF,TGTGCTAGTGGTTTATCCCCGAGAAATTCACCCCTCCACTTT
TRBJ1-1,TRBV5-6,11,-,CASRGRGGAFF,TGTGCCAGCAGGGGGAGAGGTGGAGCTTTCTTT
TRBJ2-5,TRBV7-9,15,TRBD1,CASRAGTGGGGTQYF,TGTGCCAGCAGGGCCGGGACAGGCGGTGGGGGGACCCAGTACTTC
TRBJ1-2,TRBV6-5,12,-,CASLSGGYGYTF,TGTGCCAGCCTAAGTGGGGGGTATGGCTACACCTTC
TRBJ2-5,TRBV4-1,15,-,CASSQDPGGGETQYF,TGCGCCAGCAGCCAAGATCCGGGGGGCGGGGAGACCCAGTACTTC
TRBJ1-5,TRBV19,15,TRBD1,CASSAGQGGYQPQHF,TGTGCCAGTAGCGCGGGACAGGGGGGCTATCAGCCCCAGCATTTT
TRBJ2-3,TRBV6-1,19,TRBD2,CASSEGRLAGGEFTDTQYF,TGTGCCAGCAGTGAAGGGAGACTAGCGGGGGGGGAATTCACAGATACGCAGTATTTT
TRBJ1-2,TRBV7-2,14,TRBD1,CASSLATGNYGYTF,TGTGCCAGCAGCTTAGCGACAGGGAACTATGGCTACACCTTC
TRBJ2-7,TRBV5-6,14,-,CASSLVTGLYEQYF,TGTGCCAGCAGCTTGGTGACCGGACTCTACGAGCAGTACTTC
TRBJ1-1,TRBV4-3,14,TRBD1,CASSSHRGYTEAFF,TGCGCCAGCAGCTCCCACAGGGGTTACACTGAAGCTTTCTTT
TRBJ1-1,TRBV6-6,14,TRBD1,CASSLDRGGTEAFF,TGTGCCAGCAGCCTGGACAGGGGAGGCACTGAAGCTTTCTTT
TRBJ1-5,TRBV15,13,-,CATEQGSNQPQHF,TGTGCCACCGAACAGGGTAGCAATCAGCCCCAGCATTTT
TRBJ2-7,TRBV4-3,13,-,CASSRNRDYEQYF,TGCGCCAGCTCGCGGAACAGGGACTACGAGCAGTACTTC
TRBJ1-2,TRBV5-8,11,-,CASSPGFGYTF,TGTGCCAGCAGCCCAGGGTTTGGCTACACCTTC
TRBJ1-5,TRBV19,15,-,CASSIVPNYGQPQHF,TGTGCCAGTAGTATAGTGCCCAACTACGGTCAGCCCCAGCATTTT
TRBJ2-3,TRBV4-3,16,TRBD2,CASSQDLRESTDTQYF,TGCGCCAGCAGCCAAGATCTGCGGGAGAGCACAGATACGCAGTATTTT
TRBJ2-2,TRBV5-1,14,-,CASSPGHRTGELFF,TGCGCCAGCAGCCCGGGACACCGCACCGGGGAGCTGTTTTTT
TRBJ2-3,TRBV19,15,-,CATQTSDPPQGTQYF,TGTGCCACCCAGACGTCTGATCCCCCCCAGGGTACGCAGTATTTT
TRBJ1-5,TRBV4-1,14,-,CASSQGRGGQPQHF,TGCGCCAGCAGCCAAGGGCGGGGAGGTCAGCCCCAGCATTTT
TRBJ2-7,TRBV4-3,18,TRBD2,CASSQDQLLSGRGGEQYF,TGCGCCAGCAGCCAAGATCAGTTACTTAGCGGGAGAGGGGGCGAGCAGTACTTC
TRBJ2-2,TRBV5-1,15,-,CASSFSSGQAGELFF,TGCGCCAGCAGCTTCAGTAGCGGTCAGGCCGGGGAGCTGTTTTTT
TRBJ2-5,TRBV29-1,15,-,CSVEPTVTEQENQYF,TGCAGCGTTGAGCCGACGGTAACAGAACAAGAGAACCAGTACTTC
TRBJ2-5,TRBV4-3,18,TRBD2,CASSQGTSVGSYWETQYF,TGCGCCAGCAGCCAGGGGACTAGCGTCGGGAGTTATTGGGAGACCCAGTACTTC
TRBJ2-1,TRBV21-1,14,-,CASSKLGQNNEQFF,TGTGCCAGCAGCAAACTGGGACAAAACAATGAGCAGTTCTTC
TRBJ2-7,TRBV6-5,14,TRBD1,CASSYKGAAGEQYF,TGTGCCAGCAGTTACAAGGGGGCGGCGGGCGAGCAGTACTTC
TRBJ2-7,TRBV7-2,13,-,CASSLVQSYEQYF,TGTGCCAGCAGCTTAGTACAGTCATACGAGCAGTACTTC
TRBJ1-6,TRBV10-3,13,-,CAISETVNSPLHF,TGTGCCATCAGTGAAACGGTGAATTCACCCCTCCACTTT
TRBJ2-7,TRBV11-2,12,-,CASSFGGYEQYF,TGTGCCAGCAGCTTCGGGGGCTACGAGCAGTACTTC
TRBJ2-3,TRBV5-1,16,TRBD2,CASSTRGRGGIDTQYF,TGCGCCAGCAGCACCCGGGGACGGGGGGGGATAGATACGCAGTATTTT
TRBJ1-1,TRBV9,15,TRBD1,CASSPRTGLGTEAFF,TGTGCCAGCAGCCCCCGGACAGGGCTGGGGACTGAAGCTTTCTTT
TRBJ1-2,TRBV4-3,13,-,CASSPGVNYGYTF,TGCGCCAGCAGCCCGGGGGTTAACTATGGCTACACCTTC
TRBJ2-3,TRBV9,15,TRBD1,CASSVGWDRGDTQYF,TGTGCCAGCAGCGTAGGATGGGACAGGGGGGATACGCAGTATTTT
TRBJ1-2,TRBV6-1,19,TRBD1,CASSEVGPPFYGQGRGYTF,TGTGCCAGCAGTGAAGTGGGACCCCCTTTCTATGGACAGGGCAGGGGCTACACCTTC
TRBJ1-2,TRBV11-2,12,-,CASSLDQYGYTF,TGTGCCAGCAGCTTAGATCAATATGGCTACACCTTC
TRBJ2-3,TRBV5-1,16,-,CASSLAAGTFKYTQYF,TGCGCCAGCAGCTTGGCGGCGGGAACGTTCAAATATACGCAGTATTTT
TRBJ2-7,TRBV19,15,-,CASSIGGAGTYEQYF,TGTGCCAGTAGTATCGGCGGGGCCGGCACCTACGAGCAGTACTTC
TRBJ2-1,TRBV5-6,15,TRBD2,CASKSPTSGYNEQFF,TGTGCCAGCAAGTCTCCGACTAGCGGGTACAATGAGCAGTTCTTC
TRBJ1-2,TRBV13,15,TRBD1,CASSKGQGDNYGYTF,TGTGCCAGCAGCAAGGGACAGGGCGATAACTATGGCTACACCTTC
TRBJ2-6,TRBV4-3,17,-,CASSQDQGLLGANVLTF,TGCGCCAGCAGCCAAGATCAGGGATTGCTCGGGGCCAACGTCCTGACTTTC
TRBJ1-5,TRBV6-5,15,-,CASSYGRGPNQPQHF,TGTGCCAGCAGTTATGGCAGGGGCCCCAATCAGCCCCAGCATTTT
TRBJ2-3,TRBV11-2,16,TRBD2,CASSLSLAGGQDTQYF,TGTGCCAGCAGCTTATCACTAGCGGGGGGCCAGGATACGCAGTATTTT